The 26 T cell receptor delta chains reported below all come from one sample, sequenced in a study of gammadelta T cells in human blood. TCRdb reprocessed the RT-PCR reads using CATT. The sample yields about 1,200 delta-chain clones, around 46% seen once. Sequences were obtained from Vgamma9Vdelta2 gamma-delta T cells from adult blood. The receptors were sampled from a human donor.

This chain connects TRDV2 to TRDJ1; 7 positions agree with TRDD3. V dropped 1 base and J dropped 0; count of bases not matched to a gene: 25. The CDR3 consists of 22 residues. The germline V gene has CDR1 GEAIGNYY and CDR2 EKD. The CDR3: CACDTLAPGGHTLGVNTDKLIF. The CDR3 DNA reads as TGTGCCTGTGACACTTTAGCTCCCGGAGGACACACTCTGGGGGTCAACACCGATAAACTCATCTTT.

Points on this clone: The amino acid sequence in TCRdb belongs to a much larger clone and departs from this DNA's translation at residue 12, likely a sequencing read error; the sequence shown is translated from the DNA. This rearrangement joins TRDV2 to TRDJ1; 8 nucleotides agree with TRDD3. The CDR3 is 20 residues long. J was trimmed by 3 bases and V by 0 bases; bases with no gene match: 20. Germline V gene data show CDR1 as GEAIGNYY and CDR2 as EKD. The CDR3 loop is CACDTVGTPLGEREADKLIF. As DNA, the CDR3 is TGTGCCTGTGACACCGTAGGGACCCCTCTGGGGGAGCGAGAGGCCGATAAACTCATCTTT.

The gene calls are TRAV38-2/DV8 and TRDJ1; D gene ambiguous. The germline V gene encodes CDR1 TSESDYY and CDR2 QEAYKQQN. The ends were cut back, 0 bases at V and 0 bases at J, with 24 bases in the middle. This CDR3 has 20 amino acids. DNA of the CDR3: TGTGCTTATAGGAGCGCGTCGCTTCTCCCGGACTTCGCGTACACCGATAAACTCATCTTT. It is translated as CAYRSASLLPDFAYTDKLIF.

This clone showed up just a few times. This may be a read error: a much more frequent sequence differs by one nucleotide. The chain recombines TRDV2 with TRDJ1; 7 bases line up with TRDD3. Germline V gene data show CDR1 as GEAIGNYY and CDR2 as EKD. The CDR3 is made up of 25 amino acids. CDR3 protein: CARDLLPHLRDTPSVPHKYTDKLIF. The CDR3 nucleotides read TGTGCCCGTGACCTTCTGCCCCACTTAAGGGATACCCCATCCGTACCCCATAAGTACACCGATAAACTCATCTTT.

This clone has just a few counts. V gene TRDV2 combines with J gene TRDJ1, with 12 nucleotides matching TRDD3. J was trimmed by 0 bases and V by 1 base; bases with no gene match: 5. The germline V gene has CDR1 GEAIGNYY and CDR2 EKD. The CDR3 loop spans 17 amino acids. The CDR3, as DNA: TGTGCCTGTGACACACTACTGGGGGATACTAACACCGATAAACTCATCTTT. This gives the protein CACDTLLGDTNTDKLIF.

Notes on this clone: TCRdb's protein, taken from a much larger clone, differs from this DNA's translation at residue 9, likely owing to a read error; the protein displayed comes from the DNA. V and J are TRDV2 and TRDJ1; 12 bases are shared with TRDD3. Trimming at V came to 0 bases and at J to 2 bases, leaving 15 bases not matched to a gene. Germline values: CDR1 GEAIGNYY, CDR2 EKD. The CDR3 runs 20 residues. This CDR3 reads CACDTVSTAGGYEETDKLIF. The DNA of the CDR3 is TGTGCCTGTGACACCGTGTCCACTGCTGGGGGATACGAGGAAACCGATAAACTCATCTTT.

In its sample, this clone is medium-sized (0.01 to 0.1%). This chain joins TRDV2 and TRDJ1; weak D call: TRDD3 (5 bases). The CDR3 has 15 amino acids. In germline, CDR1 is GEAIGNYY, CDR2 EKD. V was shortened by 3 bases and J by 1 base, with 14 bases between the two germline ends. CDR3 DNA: TGTGCCTGTGACCCCTTAGGGATCCGCACCGATAAACTCATCTTT. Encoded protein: CACDPLGIRTDKLIF.

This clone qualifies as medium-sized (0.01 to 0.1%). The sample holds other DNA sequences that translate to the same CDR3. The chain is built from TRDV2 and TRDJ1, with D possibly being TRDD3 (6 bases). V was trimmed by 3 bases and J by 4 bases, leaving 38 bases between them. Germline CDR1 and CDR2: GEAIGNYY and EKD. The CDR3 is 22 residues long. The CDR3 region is CACDGVWLGGGNDTPLGDKLIF. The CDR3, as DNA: TGTGCCTGTGACGGCGTCTGGTTGGGGGGGGGAAACGATACCCCCCTGGGCGATAAACTCATCTTT.

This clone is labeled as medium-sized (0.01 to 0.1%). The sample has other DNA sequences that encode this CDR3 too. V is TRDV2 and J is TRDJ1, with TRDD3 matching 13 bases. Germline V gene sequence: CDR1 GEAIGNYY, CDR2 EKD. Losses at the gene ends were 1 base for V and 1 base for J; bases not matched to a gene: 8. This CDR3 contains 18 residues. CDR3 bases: TGTGCCTGTGACACGGTTACTGGGGGATACGAAACCACCGATAAACTCATCTTT. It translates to CACDTVTGGYETTDKLIF.

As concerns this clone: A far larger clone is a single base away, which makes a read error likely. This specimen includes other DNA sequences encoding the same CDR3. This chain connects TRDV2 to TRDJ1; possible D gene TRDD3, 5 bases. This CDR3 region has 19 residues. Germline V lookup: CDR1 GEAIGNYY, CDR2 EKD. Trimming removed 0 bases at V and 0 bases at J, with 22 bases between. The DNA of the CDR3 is TGTGCCTGTGACACCTTATCCCTCCCGGCGGGGGCTCACACCGATAAACTCATCTTT. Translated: CACDTLSLPAGAHTDKLIF.

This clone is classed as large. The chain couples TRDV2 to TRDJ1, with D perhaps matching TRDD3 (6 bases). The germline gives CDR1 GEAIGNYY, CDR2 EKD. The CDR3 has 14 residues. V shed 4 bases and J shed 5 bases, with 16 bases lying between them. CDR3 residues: CACDNVLGRDKLIF. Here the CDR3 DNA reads TGTGCCTGTGATAACGTACTGGGCCGAGATAAACTCATCTTT.

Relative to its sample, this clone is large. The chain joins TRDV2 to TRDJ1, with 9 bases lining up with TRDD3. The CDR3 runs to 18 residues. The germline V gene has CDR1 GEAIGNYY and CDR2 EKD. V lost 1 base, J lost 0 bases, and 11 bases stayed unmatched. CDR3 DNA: TGTGCCTGTGACACTCTCGGGGGGGGATACCTGTACACCGATAAACTCATCTTT. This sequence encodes CACDTLGGGYLYTDKLIF.

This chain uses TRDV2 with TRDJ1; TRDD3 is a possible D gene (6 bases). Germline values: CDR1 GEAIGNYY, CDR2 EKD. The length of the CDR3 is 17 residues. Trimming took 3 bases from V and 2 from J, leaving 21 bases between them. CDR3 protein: CACDSIPQGGGTDKLIF. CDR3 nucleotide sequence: TGTGCCTGTGACTCCATTCCGCAAGGAGGGGGAACCGATAAACTCATCTTT.

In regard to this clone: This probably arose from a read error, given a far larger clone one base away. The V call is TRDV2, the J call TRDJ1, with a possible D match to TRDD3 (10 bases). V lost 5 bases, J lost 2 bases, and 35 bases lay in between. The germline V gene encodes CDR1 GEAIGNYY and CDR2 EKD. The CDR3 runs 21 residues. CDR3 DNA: TGTGCCTGTGCATCCCTTCCTACGGCTACTGGGGGATTCGGGGAGACCGATAAACTCATCTTT. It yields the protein CACASLPTATGGFGETDKLIF.

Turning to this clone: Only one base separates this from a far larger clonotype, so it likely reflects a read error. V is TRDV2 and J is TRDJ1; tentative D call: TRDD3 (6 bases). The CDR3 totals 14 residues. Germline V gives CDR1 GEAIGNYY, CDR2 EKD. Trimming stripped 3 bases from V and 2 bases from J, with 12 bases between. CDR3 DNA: TGTGCCTGTGACTCCGTTGGGGGGACCGATAAACTCATCTTT. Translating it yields CACDSVGGTDKLIF.

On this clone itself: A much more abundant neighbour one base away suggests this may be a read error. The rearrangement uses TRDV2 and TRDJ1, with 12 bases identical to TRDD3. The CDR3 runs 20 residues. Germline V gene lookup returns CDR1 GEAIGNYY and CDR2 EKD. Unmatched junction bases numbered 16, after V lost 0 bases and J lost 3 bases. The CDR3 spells CACDTVKGVLGDTDADKLIF. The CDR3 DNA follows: TGTGCCTGTGACACCGTCAAAGGCGTACTGGGGGATACCGACGCCGATAAACTCATCTTT.

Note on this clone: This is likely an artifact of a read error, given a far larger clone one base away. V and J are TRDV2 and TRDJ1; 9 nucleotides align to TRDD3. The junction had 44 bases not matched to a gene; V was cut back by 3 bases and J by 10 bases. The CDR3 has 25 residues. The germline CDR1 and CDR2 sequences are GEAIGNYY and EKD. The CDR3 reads CACDPPLPTSPTITERGYAKARLIF. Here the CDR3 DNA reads TGTGCCTGTGACCCACCACTACCAACTTCCCCAACGATTACGGAGAGGGGATACGCGAAGGCGAGACTCATCTTT.

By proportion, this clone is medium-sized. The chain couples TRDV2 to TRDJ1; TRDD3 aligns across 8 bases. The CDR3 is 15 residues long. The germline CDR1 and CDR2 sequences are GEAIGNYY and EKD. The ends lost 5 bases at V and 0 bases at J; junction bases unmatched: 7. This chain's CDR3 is CACANLGENTDKLIF. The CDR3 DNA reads TGTGCCTGTGCAAACCTGGGGGAGAACACCGATAAACTCATCTTT.

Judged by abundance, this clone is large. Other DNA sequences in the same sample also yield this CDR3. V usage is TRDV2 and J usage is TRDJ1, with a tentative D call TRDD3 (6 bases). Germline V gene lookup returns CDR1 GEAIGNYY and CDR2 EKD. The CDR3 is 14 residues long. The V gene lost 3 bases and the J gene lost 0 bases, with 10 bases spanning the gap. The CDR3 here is CACDSLGDTDKLIF. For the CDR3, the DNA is TGTGCCTGTGACTCTTTGGGGGACACCGATAAACTCATCTTT.

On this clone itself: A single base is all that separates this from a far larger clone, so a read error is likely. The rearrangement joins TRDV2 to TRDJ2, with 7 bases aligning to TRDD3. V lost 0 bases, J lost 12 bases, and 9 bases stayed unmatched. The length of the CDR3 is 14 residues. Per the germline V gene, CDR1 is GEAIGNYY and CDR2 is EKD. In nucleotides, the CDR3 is TGTGCCTGTGACACCCTACTGGGGCCCGATAAACTCTTCTTT. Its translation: CACDTLLGPDKLFF.

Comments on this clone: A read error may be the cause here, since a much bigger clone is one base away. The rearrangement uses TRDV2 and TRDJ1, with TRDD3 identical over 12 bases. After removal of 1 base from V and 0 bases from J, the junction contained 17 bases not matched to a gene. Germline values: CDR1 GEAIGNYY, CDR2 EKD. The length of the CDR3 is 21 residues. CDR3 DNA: TGTGCCTGTGACACTGTTACTGGGGGATACAGGGGCCCATCTGACACCGATAAACTCATCTTT. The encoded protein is CACDTVTGGYRGPSDTDKLIF.

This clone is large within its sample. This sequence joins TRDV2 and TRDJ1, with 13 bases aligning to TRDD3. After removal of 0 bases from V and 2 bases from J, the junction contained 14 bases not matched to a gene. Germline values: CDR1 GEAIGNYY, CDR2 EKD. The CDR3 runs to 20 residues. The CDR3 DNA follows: TGTGCCTGTGACACCGTGTCCACTACTGGGGGATACGAGGAAACCGATAAACTCATCTTT. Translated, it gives CACDTVSTTGGYEETDKLIF.

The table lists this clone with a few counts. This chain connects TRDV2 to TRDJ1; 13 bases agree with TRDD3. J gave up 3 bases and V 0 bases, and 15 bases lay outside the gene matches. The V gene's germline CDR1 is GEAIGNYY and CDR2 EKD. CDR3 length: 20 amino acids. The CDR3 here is CACDTVGPSALGDTADKLIF. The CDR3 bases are TGTGCCTGTGACACCGTGGGGCCTTCCGCACTGGGGGATACGGCCGATAAACTCATCTTT.

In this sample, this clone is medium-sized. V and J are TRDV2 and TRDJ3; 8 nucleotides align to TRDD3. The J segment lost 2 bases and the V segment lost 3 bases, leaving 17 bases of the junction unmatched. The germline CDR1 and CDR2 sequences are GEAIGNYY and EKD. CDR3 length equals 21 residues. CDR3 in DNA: TGTGCCTGTGACTCTCAAAAAGCACTGGGGGCTCCGACCTGGGACACCCGACAGATGTTTTTC. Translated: CACDSQKALGAPTWDTRQMFF.

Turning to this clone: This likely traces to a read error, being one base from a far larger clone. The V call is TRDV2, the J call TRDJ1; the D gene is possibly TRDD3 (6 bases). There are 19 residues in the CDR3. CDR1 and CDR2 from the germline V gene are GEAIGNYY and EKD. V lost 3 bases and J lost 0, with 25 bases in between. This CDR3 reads CACDPVTSSGGLDTDKLIF. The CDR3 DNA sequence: TGTGCCTGTGACCCCGTCACGAGCAGTGGGGGGCTTGACACCGATAAACTCATCTTT.

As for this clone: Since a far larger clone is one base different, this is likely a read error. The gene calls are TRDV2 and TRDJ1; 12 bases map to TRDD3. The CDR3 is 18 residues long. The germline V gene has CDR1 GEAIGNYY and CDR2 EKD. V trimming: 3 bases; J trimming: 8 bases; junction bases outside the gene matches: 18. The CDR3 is CACDPVSTGGYFGEKLIF. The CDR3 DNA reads TGTGCCTGTGACCCCGTTAGTACTGGGGGATACTTTGGCGAGAAACTCATCTTT.